This is a list of T cell receptor beta chains from one sample in a study of blood T cell repertoires in COVID-19. Produced via immunoSEQ multiplex PCR; TCRdb's table is partial and in-frame only. The sample comprises some 300,000 clones, nearly 90% of which are singletons, and roughly 2.9% rests with the top ten. Sequencing was done on a sample of PBMCs or T cells enriched from blood (not recorded which). These receptors all come from a woman in her fifties or sixties who had been exposed to COVID-19. CDR3s include the opening cysteine and the closing phenylalanine or tryptophan. Fields, in order: V gene, J gene, CDR3 protein.

TRBV5-6	TRBJ1-1	CASSLTGRANTEAFF
TRBV19	TRBJ1-5	CASSRGGGGNQPQHF
TRBV5-1	TRBJ2-5	CASNLNGLQETQYF
TRBV6-2/TRBV6-3	TRBJ1-5	CASSRTGKDQPQHF
TRBV5-1	TRBJ2-5	CASSLEGASETETQYF
TRBV7-8	TRBJ1-1	CASSLARTGSNLGNTEAFF
TRBV7-9	TRBJ2-2	CASSPKTGGKSTGELFF
TRBV19	TRBJ1-2	CASSIQGPNYYGYTF
TRBV12-2	TRBJ2-7	CASRSYPGTGGSFSIYEQYF
TRBV19	TRBJ2-3	CASSIVPSTDTQYF
TRBV3-1/TRBV3-2	TRBJ1-4	CASSQGFPFNEKLFF
TRBV10-3	TRBJ2-3	CAMGTGGSDTQYF
TRBV3-1/TRBV3-2	TRBJ1-1	CASSQDSRERLGNTEAFF
TRBV5-1	TRBJ1-1	CASSAQGSQNTEAFF
TRBV28	TRBJ2-7	CASSPQGPYEQYF
TRBV11-2	TRBJ2-7	CASSLGGAEPFYEQYF
TRBV19	TRBJ1-2	CGAGQGIYGYTF
TRBV7-8	TRBJ2-2	CASSFTEGTGELFF
TRBV7-9	TRBJ1-2	CASSLGGDSDGYTF
TRBV4-2	TRBJ1-2	CASSPNRGGYTF
TRBV6-4	TRBJ2-3	CASSPREGWTRDTQYF
TRBV30	TRBJ1-2	CAWSRVNYGYTF
TRBV2	TRBJ1-1	CASRNTGNTEAFF
TRBV27	TRBJ1-1	CASSLLPGGNTEAFF
TRBV4-1	TRBJ2-7	CASSQLLTGGYYEQYF
TRBV28	TRBJ1-1	CASSFLKPGQGLAFF
TRBV28	TRBJ1-1	CASRSRGQGASEAFF
TRBV3-1/TRBV3-2	TRBJ2-7	CASSQVGRHYEQYF
TRBV7-2	TRBJ1-4	CASSGRAGANEKLFF
TRBV19	TRBJ2-6	CASSIDGSSGANVLTF
TRBV25-1	TRBJ1-6	CASSAHSRNSPLHF
TRBV3-1/TRBV3-2	TRBJ2-3	CASSQDFAASTDTQYF
TRBV7-2	TRBJ1-2	CASSLPGIGYTF
TRBV5-4	TRBJ2-3	CASRRGLAEDTDTQYF
TRBV4-1	TRBJ2-7	CASSQTWTGTGAYEQYF
TRBV30	TRBJ2-7	CAWDSFLSYEQYF
TRBV2	TRBJ1-5	CASSGGGPQPQHF
TRBV28	TRBJ1-4	CASSSGPGQGSEKLFF
TRBV6-5	TRBJ1-2	CASRLGTDYGYTF
TRBV2	TRBJ1-5	CASRDRTGGNQPQHF
TRBV18	TRBJ1-1	CASSDSRDTEAFF
TRBV6-5	TRBJ2-7	CASSYSRDRAEQYF
TRBV2	TRBJ2-1	CASRAGTSYNEQFF
TRBV2	TRBJ2-7	CASSFYRDRSYEQYF
TRBV6-5	TRBJ2-7	CASSSERTGAYEQYF
TRBV7-2	TRBJ1-1	CASSLGRVAEAFF
TRBV3-1/TRBV3-2	TRBJ1-3	CASSQVWTSISGNTIYF